This TCR beta chain came from a study of preoperative IRX-2 immunotherapy in early breast cancer (dated by TCRdb to the late 2010s). Receptor amplification or capture employed the immunoSEQ multiplex PCR assay. The immuneACCESS repertoire file appears here via TCRdb, limited to in-frame rearrangements. These files lack a portion of the clones; in checked studies, under half of the deficit traces to unresolved V genes, and the cause of the others is not known. This sample gives around 34,000 clones in total; roughly 87% of them show up just once. The leading ten clones occupy 2.5% of the sample. Clipping removes 3 bases from V and 3 bases from J, with 3 as the unmatched junction base count. The CDR3 sequence holds 14 residues, the cysteine and phenylalanine included. Kept here is only the CDR3 DNA, which spans 42 bases and is read in frame from base 1. Taken from the germline V gene (reference sequence), the CDR1 and CDR2 loops are LNHDA and SQIVND.

The treatment or condition label here, explained by the study, means: preoperative locoregional IRX-2 cytokine immunotherapy. The samples were obtained from a phase Ib study that tested preoperative, locoregional IRX-2 cytokine immunotherapy meant to prime immune responses. Patients with early-stage breast cancer who were given IRX-2 before surgery served as donors. This clone was seen once. Its specific antigen is unknown. Base-call qualities are not available, and no considerably larger clone is one nucleotide away. The V and J genes are TRBV19 and TRBJ2-3, with 7 bases in between that match TRBD1. This sample comprised lymph node tissue, obtained from a patient treated with IRX-2 immunotherapy. This TCR was sampled from a human donor with breast cancer. The nucleotides read TGTGCCAGTAGTATGGGGACAGTGACAGATACGCAGTATTTT. This gives the protein CASSMGTVTDTQYF.